Sequencing of this T cell receptor beta chain was carried out in a study of immune heterogeneity within non-small cell lung tumors. Amplifying TCR beta CDR3 involved multiplex PCR carried out with 32 V and 13 J primers. TCRdb passed the multiplex PCR reads through MiXCR, listing each CDR3 protein once. The table lists 7,500 to 10,000 distinct CDR3 sequences, 25% to 40% of them singletons. The length of the CDR3 is 14 residues. Germline V gives CDR1 SEHNR, CDR2 FQNEAQ (reference sequence). The V and J ends lost 4 bases and 5 bases, in that order; junction bases with no gene match: 1. The template consisted of bulk tumor genomic DNA, with 600 ng used per sample. Several biopsies were spaced far apart within each primary tumor and obtained as surgery took place. It was patients with untreated, newly diagnosed non-small cell lung cancer who underwent curative surgery. This clonotype came up many times.

Sequenced: lung tumor tissue. This receptor was obtained from a man aged 55 to 70 with non-small cell lung cancer. This chain uses TRBV7-9 with TRBJ2-3; 12 nucleotides align to TRBD2. The CDR3 loop is CASSSSGGGDTQYF. CDR3 sequence (DNA): TGTGCCAGCAGCTCTAGCGGGGGGGGAGATACGCAGTATTTT.